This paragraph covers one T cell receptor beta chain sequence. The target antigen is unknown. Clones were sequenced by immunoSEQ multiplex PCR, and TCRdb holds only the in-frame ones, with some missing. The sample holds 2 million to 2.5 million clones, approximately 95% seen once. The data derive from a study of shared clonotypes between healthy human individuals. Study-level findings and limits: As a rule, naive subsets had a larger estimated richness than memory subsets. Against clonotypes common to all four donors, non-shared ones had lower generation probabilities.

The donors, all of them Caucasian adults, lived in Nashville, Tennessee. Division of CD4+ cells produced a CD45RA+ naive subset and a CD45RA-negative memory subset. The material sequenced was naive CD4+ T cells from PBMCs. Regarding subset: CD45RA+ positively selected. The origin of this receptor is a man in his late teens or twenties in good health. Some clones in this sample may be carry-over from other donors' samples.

CDR3 protein: CASSFGQGAGFTEAFF. The CDR3 DNA reads TGCGCCAGCAGCTTCGGACAGGGGGCTGGATTCACTGAAGCTTTCTTT. The gene calls are TRBV5-1 and TRBJ1-1, with TRBD1 matching 11 bases. The CDR3 totals 16 residues. Germline lookup yields CDR1 SGHRS and CDR2 YFSETQ. With 2 bases clipped from V and 4 bases from J, the junction kept 7 bases outside the gene matches.